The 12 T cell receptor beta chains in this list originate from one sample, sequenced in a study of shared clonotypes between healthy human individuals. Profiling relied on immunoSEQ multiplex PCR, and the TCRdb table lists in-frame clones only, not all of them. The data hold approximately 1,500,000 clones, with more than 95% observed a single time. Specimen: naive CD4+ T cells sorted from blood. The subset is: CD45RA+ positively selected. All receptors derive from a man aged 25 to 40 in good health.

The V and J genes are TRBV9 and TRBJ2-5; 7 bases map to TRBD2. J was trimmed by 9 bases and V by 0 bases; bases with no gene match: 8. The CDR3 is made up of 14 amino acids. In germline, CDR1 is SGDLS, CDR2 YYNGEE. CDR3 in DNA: TGTGCCAGCAGCGTAGTCGGGGAGGGGTCGTCCCAGTACTTC. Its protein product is CASSVVGEGSSQYF.

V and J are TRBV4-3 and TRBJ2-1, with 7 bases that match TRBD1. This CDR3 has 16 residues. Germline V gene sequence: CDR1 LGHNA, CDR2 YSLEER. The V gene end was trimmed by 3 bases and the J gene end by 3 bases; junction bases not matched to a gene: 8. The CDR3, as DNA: TGCGCCAGCAGCCAGGATGACAGGGCGGGCTACAATGAGCAGTTCTTC. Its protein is CASSQDDRAGYNEQFF.

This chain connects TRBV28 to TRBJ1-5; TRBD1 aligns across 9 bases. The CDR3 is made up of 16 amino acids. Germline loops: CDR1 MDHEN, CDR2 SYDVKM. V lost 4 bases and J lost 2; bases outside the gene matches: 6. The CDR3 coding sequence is TGTGCCAGCAGTTCCCACAGGGGGCATGGCAATCAGCCCCAGCATTTT. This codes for CASSSHRGHGNQPQHF.

For the CDR3, the DNA is TGTGCCAGCAGCTTTCTCGGGGGTTCCTACGAGCAGTACTTC. This gives the protein CASSFLGGSYEQYF. This chain links TRBV5-5 with TRBJ2-7, with a weak D call TRBD2 (6 bases). From germline, CDR1 is SGHKS and CDR2 YYEKEE (reference sequence). V was pared by 2 bases and J by 1 base, with 10 bases between. This CDR3 comprises 14 residues.

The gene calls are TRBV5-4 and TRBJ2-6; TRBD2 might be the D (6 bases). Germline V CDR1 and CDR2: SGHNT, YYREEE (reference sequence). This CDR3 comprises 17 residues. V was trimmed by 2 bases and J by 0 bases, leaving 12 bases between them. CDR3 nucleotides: TGTGCCAGCAGCTTCGGGGGTATTGGCTCTGGGGCCAACGTCCTGACTTTC. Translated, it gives CASSFGGIGSGANVLTF.

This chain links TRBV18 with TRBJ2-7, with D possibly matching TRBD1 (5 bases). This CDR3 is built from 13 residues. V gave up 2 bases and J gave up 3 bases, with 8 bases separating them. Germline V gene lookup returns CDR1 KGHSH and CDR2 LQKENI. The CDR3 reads CASSPGAGYEQYF. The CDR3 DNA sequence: TGTGCCAGCTCACCAGGGGCAGGCTACGAGCAGTACTTC.

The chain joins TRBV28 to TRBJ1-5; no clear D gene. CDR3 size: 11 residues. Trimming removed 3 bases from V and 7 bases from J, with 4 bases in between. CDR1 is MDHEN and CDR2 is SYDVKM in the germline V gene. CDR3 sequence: CASSLRQPQHF. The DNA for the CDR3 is TGTGCCAGCAGTTTGCGCCAGCCCCAGCATTTT. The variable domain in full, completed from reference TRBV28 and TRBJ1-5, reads DVKVTQSSRYLVKRTGEKVFLECVQDMDHENMFWYRQDPGLGLRLIYFSYDVKMKEKGDIPEGYSVSREKKERFSLILESASTNQTSMYLCASSLRQPQHFGDGTRLSIL.

DNA of the CDR3: TGTGCCAGCAGCCGGGACATGATCTACAATGAGCAGTTCTTC. Protein product: CASSRDMIYNEQFF. The chain joins TRBV11-2 to TRBJ2-1, with D possibly TRBD1 on 6 matching bases. Trimming left V 5 bases short and J 3 bases short, with 11 bases between. The germline gives CDR1 SGHAT, CDR2 FQNNGV. CDR3 size: 14 residues.

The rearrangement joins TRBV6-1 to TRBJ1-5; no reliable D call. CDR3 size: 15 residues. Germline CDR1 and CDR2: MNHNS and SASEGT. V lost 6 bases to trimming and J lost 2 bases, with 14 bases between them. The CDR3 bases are TGTGCCAGCAGGAGGGAGGCCGCCGGCAATCAGCCCCAGCATTTT. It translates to CASRREAAGNQPQHF.

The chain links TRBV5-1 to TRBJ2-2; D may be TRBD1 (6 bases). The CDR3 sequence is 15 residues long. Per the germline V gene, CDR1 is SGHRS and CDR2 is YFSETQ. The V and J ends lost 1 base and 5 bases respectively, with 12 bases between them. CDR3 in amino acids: CASSLQGHETGELFF. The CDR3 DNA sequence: TGCGCCAGCAGCTTGCAGGGACACGAGACCGGGGAGCTGTTTTTT.

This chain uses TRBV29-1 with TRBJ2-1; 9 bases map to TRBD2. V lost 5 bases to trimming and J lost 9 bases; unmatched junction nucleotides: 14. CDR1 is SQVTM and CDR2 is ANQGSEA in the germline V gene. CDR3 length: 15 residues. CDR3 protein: CSVKESGGPSGEQFF. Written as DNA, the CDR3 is TGCAGCGTTAAGGAGAGCGGGGGGCCATCCGGTGAGCAGTTCTTC.

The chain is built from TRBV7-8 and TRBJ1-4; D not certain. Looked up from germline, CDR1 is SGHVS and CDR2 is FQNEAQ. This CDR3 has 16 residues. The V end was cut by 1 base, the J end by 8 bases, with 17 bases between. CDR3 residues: CASSLVGVGLGEKLFF. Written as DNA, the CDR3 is TGTGCCAGCAGCTTAGTTGGGGTTGGGTTAGGGGAAAAACTGTTTTTT.